Listed below are T cell receptor beta chains from one sample, sequenced in a study of CD4 and CD8 cells across lung adenocarcinoma regions. In TCRdb, the PCR reads were re-called with MiXCR into one record per CDR3 protein. This sample carries about 27,000 distinct CDR3 sequences, 50% to 55% of them seen once, and the ten largest clones take approximately 46%. Sequencing used CD8+ T cells from the center of a lung tumor. All receptors come from a male donor with lung adenocarcinoma. The CD4 and CD8 labels of this study may be unreliable. The CDR3 runs from the conserved cysteine through the conserved F or W. D genes are given only for firm matches. Clone sizes are given selectively: once, few, many, or a class where the clone is expanded.

v_call	d_call	clone_size	j_call	cdr3_aa	cdr3_nt
TRBV25-1	NA	medium-sized	TRBJ2-5	CASSELKGKETQYF	TGTGCCAGCAGTGAATTAAAGGGGAAAGAGACCCAGTACTTC
TRBV5-8	NA	NA	TRBJ2-3	CASSFWSRSAKNTQYF	TGTGCCAGCAGCTTCTGGTCGCGGTCAGCCAAAAATACTCAGTACTTT
TRBV7-2	NA	many	TRBJ2-5	CASSRTSAQETQYF	TGTGCCAGCAGCAGAACTAGTGCACAAGAGACCCAGTACTTC
TRBV10-3	NA	NA	TRBJ2-3	CAIRGQDTQYF	TGTGCCATCCGTGGCCAAGATACGCAGTATTTT
TRBV7-2	NA	many	TRBJ2-5	CASSPGWGPGTQYF	TGTGCCAGCAGCCCGGGGTGGGGGCCGGGGACCCAGTACTTC
TRBV3-1	TRBD1	NA	TRBJ1-4	CASSQGPGQGSEKLFF	TGTGCCAGCAGCCAAGGGCCGGGACAGGGAAGTGAAAAACTGTTTTTT
TRBV6-1	NA	many	TRBJ2-7	CASSRKWVHEQYF	TGTGCCAGCAGTCGAAAGTGGGTCCACGAGCAGTACTTC
TRBV6-1	TRBD1	NA	TRBJ2-5	CASNRDSGAATQYF	TGTGCCAGCAACCGGGACAGTGGGGCAGCGACCCAGTACTTC
TRBV6-1	NA	NA	TRBJ2-4	CASKAGLSRKDTQYF	TGTGCCAGCAAGGCGGGGCTGTCTCGCAAAGACACGCAGTACTTC
TRBV6-1	TRBD2	NA	TRBJ2-3	CASRAGGDKETQYF	TGTGCCAGCAGGGCGGGAGGGGACAAAGAGACGCAGTATTTT
TRBV4-2	TRBD1	NA	TRBJ2-1	CASSHDRVAYEQFF	TGTGCCAGCAGCCACGACAGGGTGGCCTACGAGCAGTTCTTC
TRBV10-1	TRBD1	NA	TRBJ2-3	CRGRGRSAKDTQYF	TGCCGCGGCAGGGGGCGGTCAGCCAAAGACACTCAGTATTTC
TRBV6-1	TRBD2	NA	TRBJ2-3	CASRAAGRPTKDTQYF	TGTGCCAGCCGCGCAGCGGGGCGGCCTACCAAAGATACGCAGTATTTC
TRBV6-1	NA	NA	TRBJ2-4	CASASGGLAKDTQYF	TGTGCCAGCGCCTCAGGGGGGCTAGCGAAAGACACGCAGTATTTC
TRBV6-1	TRBD1	NA	TRBJ2-7	CASSELRGRGAYVQSF	TGTGCCAGCAGTGAATTAAGGGGGCGCGGCGCCTACGTGCAGTCCTTC
TRBV6-9	TRBD1	medium-sized	TRBJ2-1	CASSYPGGGLLNEQFF	TGTGCCAGCAGTTACCCAGGGGGCGGGTTACTTAATGAGCAGTTCTTC
TRBV3-1	TRBD2	NA	TRBJ2-5	CASSQFRRTYPSWREGRQETQYF	TGTGCCAGCAGCCAATTTAGGAGGACCTATCCCTCATGGCGGGAGGGCCGGCAAGAGACCCAGTACTTC
TRBV10-2	NA	NA	TRBJ2-4	CAGSRCRDQEIQYF	TGTGCGGGGAGCAGGTGCCGGGACCAAGAGATTCAGTACTTC
TRBV6-1	TRBD2	many	TRBJ2-1	CASSRTRNAEQFF	TGTGCCAGCAGTCGGACTAGAAACGCTGAGCAGTTCTTC
TRBV6-5	NA	NA	TRBJ2-3	CASSYRGPGGRDTETQYF	TGTGCCAGCAGTTACAGGGGGCCGGGGGGGCGGGACACAGAGACCCAGTATTTT